One TCR beta chain is described in this entry. Its specificity is unknown. The sample belongs to a study of a mutant IDH1 vaccine in newly diagnosed glioma. On the study more broadly: Former treatment meant radiotherapy, temozolomide, or both; the majority had gotten both.

This table comes from immunoSEQ multiplex PCR, and its TCRdb copy is limited to in-frame clones, with some not included. Here the sample spans about 56,000 clones, less than 90% being singletons. CDR3 length equals 14 residues. Germline-derived CDR1 and CDR2 are GTSNPN and SVGIG (reference sequence). V lost 2 bases to trimming and J lost 4 bases; unmatched junction nucleotides: 5. Noted time point: week 47, end of study. A 20-mer mutant IDH1 peptide at 300 ug was injected subcutaneously with topical imiquimod. The gene calls are TRBV30 and TRBJ1-2; 9 positions agree with TRBD1. The sequence was collected from a woman between 45 and 65 years old with glioma. Source: PBMCs, taken from a glioma patient whose treatment included an IDH1 peptide vaccine. The CDR3 reads CAWSPGQGTYGYTF. CDR3 nucleotides: TGTGCCTGGAGTCCAGGACAGGGGACCTATGGCTACACCTTC.